Reported below is one TCR beta chain. What it recognizes is unknown. Libraries were prepared by immunoSEQ multiplex PCR; TCRdb keeps only in-frame clonotypes and omits some of them. The table includes tens of thousands of clones, about 91% detected once. Germline values: CDR1 SGHRS, CDR2 YFSETQ. This CDR3 comprises 12 residues. Trimming cost V 0 bases and J 11 bases, with 11 bases left between them. The entry originates in a study of T cell responses to AZD1222 COVID-19 vaccine. General study findings and limits: Clonal diversity was possibly underestimated; the donors were predominantly white British and more often female. Just a handful of AZD1222 recipients were seropositive at baseline. Breadth and depth of Spike-specific TCRs rose after two AZD1222 doses. Per reports, nearly half of all spike-specific TCRs target regions that are unmutated in variants.

The sequencing used peripheral blood, collected 28 days after the second AZD1222 dose. The rearrangement links TRBV5-1 to TRBJ2-5, with D perhaps TRBD2 (6 bases). This TCR was recovered from an adult who received the AZD1222 COVID-19 vaccine. CDR3 nucleotide sequence: TGCGCCAGCAGCTTGGCCGGAGGGCCTCAGTACTTC. As protein: CASSLAGGPQYF.